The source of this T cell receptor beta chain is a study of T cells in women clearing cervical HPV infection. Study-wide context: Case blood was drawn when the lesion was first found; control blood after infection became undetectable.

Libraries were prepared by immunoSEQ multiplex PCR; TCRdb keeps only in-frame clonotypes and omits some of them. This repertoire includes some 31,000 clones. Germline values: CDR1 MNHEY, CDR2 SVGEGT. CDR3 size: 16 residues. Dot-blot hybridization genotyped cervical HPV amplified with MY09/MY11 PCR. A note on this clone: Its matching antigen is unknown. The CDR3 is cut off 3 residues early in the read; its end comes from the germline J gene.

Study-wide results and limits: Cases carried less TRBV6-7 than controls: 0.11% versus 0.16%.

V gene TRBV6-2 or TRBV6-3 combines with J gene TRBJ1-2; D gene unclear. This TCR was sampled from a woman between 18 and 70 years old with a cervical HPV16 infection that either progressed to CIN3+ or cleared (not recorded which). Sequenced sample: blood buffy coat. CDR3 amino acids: CASSYRLAGDPDTYTF. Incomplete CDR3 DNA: TGTGCCAGCAGTTACAGACTAGCGGGAGATCCAGATACC.